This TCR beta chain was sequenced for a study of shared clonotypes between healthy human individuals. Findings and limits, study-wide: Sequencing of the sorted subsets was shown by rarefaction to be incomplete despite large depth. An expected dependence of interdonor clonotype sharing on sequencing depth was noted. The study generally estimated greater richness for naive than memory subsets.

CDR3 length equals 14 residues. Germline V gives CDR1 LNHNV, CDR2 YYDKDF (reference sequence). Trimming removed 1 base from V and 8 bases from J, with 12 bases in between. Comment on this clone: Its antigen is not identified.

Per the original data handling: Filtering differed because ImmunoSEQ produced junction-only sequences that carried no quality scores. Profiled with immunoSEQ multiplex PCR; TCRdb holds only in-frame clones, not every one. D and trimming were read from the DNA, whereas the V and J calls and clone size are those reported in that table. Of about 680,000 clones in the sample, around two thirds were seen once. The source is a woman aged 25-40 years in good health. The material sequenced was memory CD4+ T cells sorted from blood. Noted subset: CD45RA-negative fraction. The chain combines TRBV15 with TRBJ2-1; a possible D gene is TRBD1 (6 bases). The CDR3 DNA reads TGTGCCACCAGCAGAGGACAGACAGGCGATGAGCAGTTCTTC. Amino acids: CATSRGQTGDEQFF.